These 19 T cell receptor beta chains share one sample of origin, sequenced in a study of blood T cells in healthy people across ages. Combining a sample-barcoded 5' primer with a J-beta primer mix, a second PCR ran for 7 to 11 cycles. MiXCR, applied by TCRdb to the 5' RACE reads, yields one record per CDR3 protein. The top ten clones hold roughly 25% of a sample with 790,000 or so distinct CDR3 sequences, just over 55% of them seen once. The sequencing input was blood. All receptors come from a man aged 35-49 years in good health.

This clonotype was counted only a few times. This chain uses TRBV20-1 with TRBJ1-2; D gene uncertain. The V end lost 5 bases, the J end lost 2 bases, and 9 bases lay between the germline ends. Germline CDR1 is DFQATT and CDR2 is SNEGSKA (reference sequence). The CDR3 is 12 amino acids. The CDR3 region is CSAPTSNYGYTF. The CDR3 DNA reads TGCAGTGCTCCAACTTCGAACTATGGCTACACCTTC.

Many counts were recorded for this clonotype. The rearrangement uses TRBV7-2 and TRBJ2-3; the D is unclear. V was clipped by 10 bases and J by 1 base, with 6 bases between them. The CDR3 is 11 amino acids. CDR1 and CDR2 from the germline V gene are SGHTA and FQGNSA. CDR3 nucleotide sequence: TGTGCCACCTCTGGCACAGATACGCAGTATTTT. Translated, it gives CATSGTDTQYF.

This chain's CDR3 is CASSPWAQETQYF. CDR3 in DNA: TGTGCCAGCAGTCCCTGGGCTCAAGAGACCCAGTACTTC. V and J are TRBV12-3 or TRBV12-4 and TRBJ2-5, with no clear D. The CDR3 has 13 amino acids. V was pared by 5 bases and J by 2 bases, with 9 bases between.

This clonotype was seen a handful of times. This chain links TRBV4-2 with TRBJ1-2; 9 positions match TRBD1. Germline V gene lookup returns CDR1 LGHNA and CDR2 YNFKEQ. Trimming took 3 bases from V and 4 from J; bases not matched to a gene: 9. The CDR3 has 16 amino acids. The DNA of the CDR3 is TGTGCCAGCAGCCATGGACAGGGGACGATGGGCTATGGCTACACCTTC. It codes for CASSHGQGTMGYGYTF.

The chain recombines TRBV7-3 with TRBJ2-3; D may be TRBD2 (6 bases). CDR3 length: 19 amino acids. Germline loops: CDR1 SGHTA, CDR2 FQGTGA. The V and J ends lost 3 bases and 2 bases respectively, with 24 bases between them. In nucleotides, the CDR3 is TGTGCCAGCAGCTTTTTGCCATTTAGCGGCGGCCCCTTCACAGATACGCAGTATTTT. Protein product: CASSFLPFSGGPFTDTQYF.

The CDR3 nucleotides are TGTGCCAGCATTGGGATGCTGGCGGCCAGGGGACGGCAGCCCCAGCATTTT. Its translation is CASIGMLAARGRQPQHF. V and J are TRBV6-1 and TRBJ1-5, with D possibly matching TRBD1 (6 bases). Germline V CDR1 and CDR2: MNHNS, SASEGT. The CDR3 contains 17 residues. V was trimmed by 7 bases and J by 7 bases, leaving 26 bases between them.

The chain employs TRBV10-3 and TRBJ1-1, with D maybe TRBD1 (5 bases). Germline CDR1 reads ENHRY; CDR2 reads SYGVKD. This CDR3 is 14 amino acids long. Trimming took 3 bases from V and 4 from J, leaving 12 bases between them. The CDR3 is CAISDGRETTEAFF. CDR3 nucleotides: TGTGCCATCAGTGATGGCAGGGAGACCACTGAAGCTTTCTTT.

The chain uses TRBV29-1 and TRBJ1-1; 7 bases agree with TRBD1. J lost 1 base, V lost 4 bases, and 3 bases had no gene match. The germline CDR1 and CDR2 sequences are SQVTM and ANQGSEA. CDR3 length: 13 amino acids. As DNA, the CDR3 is TGCAGCGTTGGTAGACAGGGGAACACTGAAGCTTTCTTT. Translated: CSVGRQGNTEAFF.

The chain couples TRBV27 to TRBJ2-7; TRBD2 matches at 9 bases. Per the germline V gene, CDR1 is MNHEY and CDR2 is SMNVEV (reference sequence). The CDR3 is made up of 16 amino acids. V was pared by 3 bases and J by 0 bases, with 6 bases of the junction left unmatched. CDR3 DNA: TGTGCCAGCAGTTTCCTTACTAGCGGGCCCTCCTACGAGCAGTACTTC. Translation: CASSFLTSGPSYEQYF.

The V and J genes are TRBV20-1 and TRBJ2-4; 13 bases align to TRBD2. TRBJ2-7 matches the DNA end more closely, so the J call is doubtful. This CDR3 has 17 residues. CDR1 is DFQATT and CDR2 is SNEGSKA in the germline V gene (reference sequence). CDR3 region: CSARGWTSGSSSYEQYF. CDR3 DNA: TGCAGTGCTAGGGGATGGACTAGCGGGAGTAGCTCCTACGAGCAGTACTTC.

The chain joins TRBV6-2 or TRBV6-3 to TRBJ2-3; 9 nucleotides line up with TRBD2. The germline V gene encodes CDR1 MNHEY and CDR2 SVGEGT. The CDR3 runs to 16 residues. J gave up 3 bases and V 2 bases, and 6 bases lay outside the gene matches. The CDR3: CASSYGAGGITDTQYF. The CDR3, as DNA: TGTGCCAGCAGTTACGGCGCGGGAGGGATTACAGATACGCAGTATTTT.

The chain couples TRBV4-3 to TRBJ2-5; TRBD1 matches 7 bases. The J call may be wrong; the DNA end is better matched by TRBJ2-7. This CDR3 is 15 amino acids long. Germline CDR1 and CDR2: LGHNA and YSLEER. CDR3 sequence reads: CASSQGGTDVYEQYF. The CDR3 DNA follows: TGCGCCAGCAGCCAAGGTGGGACAGATGTCTACGAGCAGTACTTC.

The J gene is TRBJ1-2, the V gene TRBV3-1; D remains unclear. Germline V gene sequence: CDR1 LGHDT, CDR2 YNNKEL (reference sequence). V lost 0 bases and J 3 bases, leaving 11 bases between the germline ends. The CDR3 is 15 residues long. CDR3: CASSQDLDTDYGYTF. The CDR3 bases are TGTGCCAGCAGCCAAGATCTTGACACGGACTATGGCTACACCTTC.

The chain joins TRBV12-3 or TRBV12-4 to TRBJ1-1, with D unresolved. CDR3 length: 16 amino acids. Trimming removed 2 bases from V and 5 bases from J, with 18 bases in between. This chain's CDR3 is CASSLSSIGKRTEAFF. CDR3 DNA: TGTGCCAGCAGTTTAAGTTCCATAGGCAAGAGGACTGAAGCTTTCTTT.

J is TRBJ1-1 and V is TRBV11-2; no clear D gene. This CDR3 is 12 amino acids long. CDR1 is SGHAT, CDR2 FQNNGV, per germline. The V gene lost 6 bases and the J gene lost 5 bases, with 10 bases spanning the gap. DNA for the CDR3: TGTGCCAGCAGATCAGGCGGGACTGAAGCTTTCTTT. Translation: CASRSGGTEAFF.

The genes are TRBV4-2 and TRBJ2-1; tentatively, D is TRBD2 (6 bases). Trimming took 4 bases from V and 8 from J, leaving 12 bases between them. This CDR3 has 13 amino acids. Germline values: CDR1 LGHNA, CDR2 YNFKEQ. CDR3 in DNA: TGTGCCAGCAGCCCAGTGGGGGACTATGAGCAGTTCTTC. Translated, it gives CASSPVGDYEQFF.

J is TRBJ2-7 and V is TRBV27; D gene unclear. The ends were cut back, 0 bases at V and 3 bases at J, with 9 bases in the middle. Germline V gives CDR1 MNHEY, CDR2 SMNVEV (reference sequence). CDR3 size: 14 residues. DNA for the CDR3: TGTGCCAGCAGTTTATCTTCAGCCCACTACGAGCAGTACTTC. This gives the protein CASSLSSAHYEQYF.

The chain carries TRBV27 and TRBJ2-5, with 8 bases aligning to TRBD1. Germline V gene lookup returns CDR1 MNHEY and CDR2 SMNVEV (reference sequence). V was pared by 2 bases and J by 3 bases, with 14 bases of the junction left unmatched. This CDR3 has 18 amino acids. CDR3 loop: CASSLSQGARRSEETQYF. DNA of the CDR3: TGTGCCAGCAGTTTAAGTCAGGGGGCGAGAAGATCGGAAGAGACCCAGTACTTC.

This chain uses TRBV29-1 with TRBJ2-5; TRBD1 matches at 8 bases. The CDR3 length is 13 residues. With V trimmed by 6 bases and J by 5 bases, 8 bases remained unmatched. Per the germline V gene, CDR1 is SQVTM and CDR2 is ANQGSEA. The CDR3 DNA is TGCAGCGTGCATACAGGGGGAAGGGAGACCCAGTACTTC. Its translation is CSVHTGGRETQYF.